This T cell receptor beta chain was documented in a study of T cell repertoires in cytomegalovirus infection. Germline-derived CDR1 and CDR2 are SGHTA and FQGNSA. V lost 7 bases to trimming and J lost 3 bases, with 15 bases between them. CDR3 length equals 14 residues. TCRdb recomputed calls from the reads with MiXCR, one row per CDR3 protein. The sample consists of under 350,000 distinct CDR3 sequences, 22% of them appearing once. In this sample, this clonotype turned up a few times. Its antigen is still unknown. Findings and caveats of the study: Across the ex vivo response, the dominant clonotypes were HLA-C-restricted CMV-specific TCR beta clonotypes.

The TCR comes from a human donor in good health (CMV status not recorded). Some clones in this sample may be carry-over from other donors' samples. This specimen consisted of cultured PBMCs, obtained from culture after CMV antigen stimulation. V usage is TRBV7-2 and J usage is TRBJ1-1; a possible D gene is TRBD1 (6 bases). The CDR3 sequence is CASNQDSPYTEAFF. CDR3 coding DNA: TGTGCCAGCAACCAGGACAGCCCCTACACTGAAGCTTTCTTT. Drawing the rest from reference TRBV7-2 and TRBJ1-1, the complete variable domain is GAGVSQSPSNKVTEKGKDVELRCDPISGHTALYWYRQSLGQGLEFLIYFQGNSAPDKSGLPSDRFSAERTGGSVSTLTIQRTQQEDSAVYLCASNQDSPYTEAFFGQGTRLTVV.